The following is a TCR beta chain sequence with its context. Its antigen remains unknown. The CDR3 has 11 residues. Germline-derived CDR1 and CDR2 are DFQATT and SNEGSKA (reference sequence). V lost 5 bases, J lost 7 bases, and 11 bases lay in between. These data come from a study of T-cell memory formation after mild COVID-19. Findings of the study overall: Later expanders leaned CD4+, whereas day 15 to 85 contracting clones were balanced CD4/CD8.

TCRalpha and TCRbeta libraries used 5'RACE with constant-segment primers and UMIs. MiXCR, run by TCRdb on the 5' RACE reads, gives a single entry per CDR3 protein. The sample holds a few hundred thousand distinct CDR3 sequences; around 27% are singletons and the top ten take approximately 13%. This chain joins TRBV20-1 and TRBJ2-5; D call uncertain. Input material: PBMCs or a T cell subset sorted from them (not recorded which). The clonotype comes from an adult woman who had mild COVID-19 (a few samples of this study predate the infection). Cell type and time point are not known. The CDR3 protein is CSAGQRGTQYF. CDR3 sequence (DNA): TGCAGTGCTGGGCAGCGAGGGACCCAGTACTTC.